The present T cell receptor (beta chain) was sequenced within a study of beta chain features in type 1 diabetes. As for the study in general: Healthy donors, compared against patients, showed similar age, gender and cell yields.

General study points: A pattern of fewer insertions and more deletions at VDJ junctions was seen in type 1 diabetes patients.

V lost 1 base and J lost 4, with 6 bases in between. CDR3 length equals 13 residues. Germline values: CDR1 SGHRS, CDR2 YFSETQ. Sort purity for all populations was recorded as exceeding 98%. Concerning this clone itself: The target antigen is unknown.

What was sequenced were expressed TCRB transcripts, since all of the isolated RNA had been reverse transcribed. Method: immunoSEQ multiplex PCR; TCRdb's copy keeps in-frame clones and lacks some. The profile shows 120,000 to 150,000 clones, about 9.7% of them singletons. This clonotype originated in a woman between 35 and 50 years old in good health. Source material: central memory CD4+ T cells from blood. The chain is built from TRBV5-1 and TRBJ1-5; D gene uncertain. CDR3 loop: CASSLFLNQPQHF. The CDR3 nucleotides read TGCGCCAGCAGCTTGTTCCTTAATCAGCCCCAGCATTTT.